The T cell receptor (beta chain) described here comes from a study of cytomegalovirus exposure and HLA in healthy donors. Findings of the study overall: TCR beta chain V- and J-gene trimming was linked, in a later analysis, to a missense variant in DCLRE1C.

Researchers ran the PCR with 60 Vbeta and 13 Jbeta primers. The repertoire was sequenced with immunoSEQ multiplex PCR; TCRdb's copy has only in-frame clones and lacks some. In the table there are roughly 100,000 clones, 70% to 80% of which are singletons. Germline lookup yields CDR1 LNHNV and CDR2 YYDKDF (reference sequence). With V trimmed by 0 bases and J by 5 bases, 9 bases remained unmatched. There are 16 residues in the CDR3. This clone was seen a single time. Its antigen is unidentified. This sequence was found in a female donor in good health and CMV-seronegative. Sample: PBMCs. V usage is TRBV15 and J usage is TRBJ2-5, with 7 bases that match TRBD2. CDR3 coding DNA: TGTGCCACCAGCAGAGATAGGGCGGGAGATGGGGAGACCCAGTACTTC. Translating it yields CATSRDRAGDGETQYF.